Sequencing of this T cell receptor beta chain was carried out in a study of cytomegalovirus exposure and HLA in healthy donors. Study results and limitations: Immune exposure was documented only through CMV serostatus. Per published reports, the classifier diagnosed cytomegalovirus status with high specificity and sensitivity. The authors later found HLA-associated TCR beta chains more clonally expanded than equally common others.

Turning to this clone: Its antigen remains unidentified.

This PCR relied on a set of 60 Vbeta primers and 13 Jbeta primers. TCRdb keeps only in-frame clones here, not all; method: immunoSEQ multiplex PCR. This table holds approximately 150,000 clones. V shed 5 bases and J 5 bases; nucleotides not matched to a gene: 15. This CDR3 region has 17 residues. Per the germline V gene, CDR1 is LGHNA and CDR2 is YNFKEQ. Material for sequencing was PBMCs. The chain combines TRBV4-2 with TRBJ2-5; 9 nucleotides line up with TRBD2. This receptor was taken from a woman aged 45-59 years in good health and CMV-seronegative. This chain's CDR3 is CASSYTGAGGPEETQYF. The CDR3 DNA reads as TGTGCCAGCAGCTATACTGGGGCGGGGGGGCCCGAGGAGACCCAGTACTTC.